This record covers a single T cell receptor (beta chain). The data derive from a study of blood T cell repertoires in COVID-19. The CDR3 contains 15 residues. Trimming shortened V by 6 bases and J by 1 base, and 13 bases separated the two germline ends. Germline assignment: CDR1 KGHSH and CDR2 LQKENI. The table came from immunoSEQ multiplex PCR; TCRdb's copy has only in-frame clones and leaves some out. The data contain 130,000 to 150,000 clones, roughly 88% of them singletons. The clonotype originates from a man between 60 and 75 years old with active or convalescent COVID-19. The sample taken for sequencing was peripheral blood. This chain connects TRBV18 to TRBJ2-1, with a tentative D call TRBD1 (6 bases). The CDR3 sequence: CASSFSQGSYNEQFF. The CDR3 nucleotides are TGTGCCAGCTCCTTTTCACAGGGTTCCTACAATGAGCAGTTCTTC.